This T cell receptor beta chain comes out of a study of blood T cell repertoires in COVID-19. Study background: There were acute and convalescent COVID-19 samples, and they came from the United States, Italy and Spain. T cells, B-cell-depleted T cells, or PBMCs provided the cDNA or gDNA that served as material.

In the authors' workflow: By means of reference gene primer amplification, nucleated cell counts were estimated. Libraries were prepared by immunoSEQ multiplex PCR; TCRdb keeps only in-frame clonotypes and omits some of them. From that table come the V and J calls and clone size; the DNA was used to work out D and trimming. The table includes 220,000 or so clones, 82% detected once. A Seattle source enrolled patients during active infection and followed them longitudinally. The V gene's germline CDR1 is SGHRS and CDR2 YFSETQ. Trimming shortened V by 1 base and J by 1 base, and 20 bases separated the two germline ends. The CDR3 spans 18 residues.

Sequenced input: peripheral blood. The V call is TRBV5-1, the J call TRBJ2-5; a weak D match, TRBD1 (6 bases). This sequence originates from a woman over 75 with COVID-19, enrolled during active disease. CDR3 coding DNA: TGCGCCAGCAGCTTGCAATCGCCCAGGGGTAAAATCCAAGAGACCCAGTACTTC. It yields the protein CASSLQSPRGKIQETQYF.